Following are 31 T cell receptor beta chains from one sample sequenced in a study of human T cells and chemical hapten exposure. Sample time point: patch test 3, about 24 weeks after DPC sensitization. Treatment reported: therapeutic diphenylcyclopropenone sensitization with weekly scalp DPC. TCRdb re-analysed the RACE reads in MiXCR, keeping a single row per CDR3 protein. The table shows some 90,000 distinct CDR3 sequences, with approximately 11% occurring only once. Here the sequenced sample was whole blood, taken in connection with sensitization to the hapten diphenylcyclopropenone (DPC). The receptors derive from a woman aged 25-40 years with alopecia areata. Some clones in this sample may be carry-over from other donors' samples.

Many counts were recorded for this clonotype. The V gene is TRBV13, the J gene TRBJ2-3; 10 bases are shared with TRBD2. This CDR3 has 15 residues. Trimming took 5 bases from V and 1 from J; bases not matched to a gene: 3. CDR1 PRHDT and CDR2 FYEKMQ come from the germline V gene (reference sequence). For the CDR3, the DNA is TGTGCCAGCAGCCGGACTAGCGGCCGCACAGATACGCAGTATTTT. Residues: CASSRTSGRTDTQYF.

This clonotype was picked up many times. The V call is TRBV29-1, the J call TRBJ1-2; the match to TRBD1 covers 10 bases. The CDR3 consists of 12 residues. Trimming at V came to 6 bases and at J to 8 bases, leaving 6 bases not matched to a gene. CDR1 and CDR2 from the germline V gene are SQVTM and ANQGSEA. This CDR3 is CSVETGGIGYTF. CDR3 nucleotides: TGCAGCGTCGAGACAGGGGGCATAGGCTACACCTTC.

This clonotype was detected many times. Written as DNA, the CDR3 is TGTGCCAGCAGTTACCGCTCCCCGGTTTCCTACGAGCAGTACTTC. The encoded protein is CASSYRSPVSYEQYF. The chain couples TRBV6-2 or TRBV6-3 to TRBJ2-7; unclear D gene. Germline values: CDR1 MNHEY, CDR2 SVGEGT. This CDR3 is built from 15 residues. V gave up 2 bases and J gave up 1 base, with 12 bases separating them.

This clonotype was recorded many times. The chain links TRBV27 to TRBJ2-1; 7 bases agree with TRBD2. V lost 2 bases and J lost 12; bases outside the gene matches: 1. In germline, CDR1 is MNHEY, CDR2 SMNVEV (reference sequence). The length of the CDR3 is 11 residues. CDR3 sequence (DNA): TGTGCCAGCAGTTTAGCGGGAGCGCAGTTCTTC. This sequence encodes CASSLAGAQFF.

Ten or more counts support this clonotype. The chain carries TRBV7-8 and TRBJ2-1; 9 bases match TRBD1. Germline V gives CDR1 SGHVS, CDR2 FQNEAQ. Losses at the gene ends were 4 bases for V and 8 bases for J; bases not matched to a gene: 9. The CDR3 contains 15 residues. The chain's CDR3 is CASSSTGGVGYEQFF. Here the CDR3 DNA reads TGTGCCAGCAGCTCAACAGGGGGCGTAGGCTATGAGCAGTTCTTC.

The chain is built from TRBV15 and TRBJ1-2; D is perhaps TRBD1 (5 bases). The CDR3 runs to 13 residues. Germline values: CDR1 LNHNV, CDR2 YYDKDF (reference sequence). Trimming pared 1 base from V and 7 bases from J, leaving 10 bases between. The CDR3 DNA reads TGTGCCACCAGCAGAGGCGGGGGACGTGGCTACACCTTC. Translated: CATSRGGGRGYTF.

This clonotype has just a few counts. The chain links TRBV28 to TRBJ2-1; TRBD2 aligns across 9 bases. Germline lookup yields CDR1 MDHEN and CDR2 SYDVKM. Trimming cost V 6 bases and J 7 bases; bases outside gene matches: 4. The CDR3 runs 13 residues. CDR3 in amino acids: CASRGGLANEQFF. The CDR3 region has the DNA TGTGCCAGCAGGGGGGGACTAGCAAATGAGCAGTTCTTC.

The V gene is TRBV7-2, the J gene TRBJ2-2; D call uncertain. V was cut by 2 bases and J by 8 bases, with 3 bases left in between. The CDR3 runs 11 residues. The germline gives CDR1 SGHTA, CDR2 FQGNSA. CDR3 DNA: TGTGCCAGCAGCTTAATGGGGGAGCTGTTTTTT. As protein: CASSLMGELFF. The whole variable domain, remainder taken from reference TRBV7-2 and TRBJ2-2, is GAGVSQSPSNKVTEKGKDVELRCDPISGHTALYWYRQSLGQGLEFLIYFQGNSAPDKSGLPSDRFSAERTGGSVSTLTIQRTQQEDSAVYLCASSLMGELFFGEGSRLTVL.

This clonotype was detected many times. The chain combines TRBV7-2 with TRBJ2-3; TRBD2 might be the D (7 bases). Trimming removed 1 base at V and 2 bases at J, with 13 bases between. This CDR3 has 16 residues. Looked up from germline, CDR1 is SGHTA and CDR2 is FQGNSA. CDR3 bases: TGTGCCAGCAGCTTAGGGTGGGGGGGCCCCACAGATACGCAGTATTTT. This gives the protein CASSLGWGGPTDTQYF.

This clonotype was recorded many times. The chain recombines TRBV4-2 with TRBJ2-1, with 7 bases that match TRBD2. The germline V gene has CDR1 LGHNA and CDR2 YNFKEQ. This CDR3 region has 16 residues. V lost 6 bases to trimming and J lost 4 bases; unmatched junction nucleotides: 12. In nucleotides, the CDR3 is TGTGCCAGCAGTCCAAGAGAAATAGCGGGTTACAATGAGCAGTTCTTC. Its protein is CASSPREIAGYNEQFF.

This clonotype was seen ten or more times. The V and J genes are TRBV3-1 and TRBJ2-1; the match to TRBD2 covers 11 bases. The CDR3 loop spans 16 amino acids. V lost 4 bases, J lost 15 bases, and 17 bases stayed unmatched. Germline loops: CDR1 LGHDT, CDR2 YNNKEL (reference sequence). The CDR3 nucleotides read TGTGCCAGCAGCCCGAACATGGGGACTAGCGGAAAGCAGGGGTTCTTC. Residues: CASSPNMGTSGKQGFF.

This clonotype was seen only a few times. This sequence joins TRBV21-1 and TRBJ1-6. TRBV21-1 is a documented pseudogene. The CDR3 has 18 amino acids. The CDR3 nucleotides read TGTGCCAGCAGCAAGGAGTCTAATAGGCCGCTGGACGCTTCACCCCTCCACTTT. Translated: CASSKESNRPLDASPLHF.

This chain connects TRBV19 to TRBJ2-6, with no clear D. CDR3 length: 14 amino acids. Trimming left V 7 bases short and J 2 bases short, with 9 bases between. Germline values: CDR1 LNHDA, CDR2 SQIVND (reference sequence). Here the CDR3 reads CASKDEPGANVLTF. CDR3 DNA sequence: TGTGCCAGTAAGGACGAACCTGGGGCCAACGTCCTGACTTTC.

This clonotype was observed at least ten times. In nucleotides, the CDR3 is TGTGCCAGCAGTCGGCTCGACAGGGGGCATGACAATCAGCCCCAGCATTTT. The encoded protein is CASSRLDRGHDNQPQHF. The chain uses TRBV2 and TRBJ1-5, with 10 bases fitting TRBD1. Germline V lookup: CDR1 SNHLY, CDR2 FYNNEI. This CDR3 region has 17 residues. Trimming took 5 bases from V and 3 from J; bases not matched to a gene: 10.

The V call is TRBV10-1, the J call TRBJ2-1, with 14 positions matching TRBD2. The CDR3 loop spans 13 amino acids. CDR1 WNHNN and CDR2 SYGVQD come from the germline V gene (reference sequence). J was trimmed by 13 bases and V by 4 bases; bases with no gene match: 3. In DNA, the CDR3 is TGCGCCAGCAGTGTGACTAGCGGGGGGGCCCAGTTCTTC. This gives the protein CASSVTSGGAQFF.

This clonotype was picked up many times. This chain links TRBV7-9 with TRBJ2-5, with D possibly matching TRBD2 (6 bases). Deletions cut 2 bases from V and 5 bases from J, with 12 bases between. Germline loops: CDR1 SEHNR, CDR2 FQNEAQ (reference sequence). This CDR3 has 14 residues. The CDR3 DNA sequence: TGTGCCAGCAGCTTATTCGGGGGTCCGGAGACCCAGTACTTC. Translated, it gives CASSLFGGPETQYF.

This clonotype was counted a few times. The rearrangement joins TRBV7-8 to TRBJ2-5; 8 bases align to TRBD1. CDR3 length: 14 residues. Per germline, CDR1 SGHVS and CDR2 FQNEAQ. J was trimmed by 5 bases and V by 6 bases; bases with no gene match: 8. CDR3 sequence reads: CASSLRGRLETQYF. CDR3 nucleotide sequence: TGTGCCAGCAGTCTCAGGGGGCGCCTTGAGACCCAGTACTTC.

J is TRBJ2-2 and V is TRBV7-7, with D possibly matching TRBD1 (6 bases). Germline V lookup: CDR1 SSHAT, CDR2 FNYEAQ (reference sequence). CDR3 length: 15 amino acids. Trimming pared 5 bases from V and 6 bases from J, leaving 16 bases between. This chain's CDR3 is CASSQQMGAAGELFF. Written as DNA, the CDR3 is TGTGCCAGCAGCCAACAGATGGGGGCCGCCGGGGAGCTGTTTTTT.

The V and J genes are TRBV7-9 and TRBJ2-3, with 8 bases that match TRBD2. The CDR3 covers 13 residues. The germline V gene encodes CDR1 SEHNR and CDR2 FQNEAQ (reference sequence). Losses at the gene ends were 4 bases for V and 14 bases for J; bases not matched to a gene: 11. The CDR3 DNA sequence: TGTGCCAGCAGCTCACTAGCGGCTACCCGTGCGTATTTT. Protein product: CASSSLAATRAYF.

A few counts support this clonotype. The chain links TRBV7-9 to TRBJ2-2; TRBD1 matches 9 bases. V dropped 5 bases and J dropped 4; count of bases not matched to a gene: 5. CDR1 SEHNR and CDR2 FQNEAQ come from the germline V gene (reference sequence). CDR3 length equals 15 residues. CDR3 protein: CASSPQDRGTGELFF. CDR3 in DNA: TGTGCCAGCAGCCCGCAGGACAGGGGCACCGGGGAGCTGTTTTTT.

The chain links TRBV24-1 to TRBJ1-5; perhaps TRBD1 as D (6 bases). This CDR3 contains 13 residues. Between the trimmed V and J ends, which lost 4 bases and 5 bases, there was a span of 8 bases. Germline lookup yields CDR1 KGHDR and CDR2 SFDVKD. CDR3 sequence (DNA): TGTGCCACCAGTGACCGACAGGATCAGCCCCAGCATTTT. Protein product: CATSDRQDQPQHF.

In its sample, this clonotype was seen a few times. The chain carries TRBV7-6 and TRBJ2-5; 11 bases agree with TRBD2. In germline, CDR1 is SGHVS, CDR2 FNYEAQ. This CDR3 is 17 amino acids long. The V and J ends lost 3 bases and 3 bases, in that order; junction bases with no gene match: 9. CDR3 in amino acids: CASSFAASGGFKETQYF. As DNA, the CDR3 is TGTGCCAGCAGCTTCGCAGCTAGCGGGGGGTTTAAAGAGACCCAGTACTTC.

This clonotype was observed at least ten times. The CDR3 DNA sequence: TGTGCCAGCAGCCAACCTCCAGGGGCCCCTGAGCAGTTCTTC. The encoded protein is CASSQPPGAPEQFF. V is TRBV3-1 and J is TRBJ2-1; a weak D match, TRBD1 (6 bases). V was trimmed by 2 bases and J by 9 bases, leaving 14 bases between them. The V gene's germline CDR1 is LGHDT and CDR2 YNNKEL (reference sequence). CDR3 length: 14 amino acids.

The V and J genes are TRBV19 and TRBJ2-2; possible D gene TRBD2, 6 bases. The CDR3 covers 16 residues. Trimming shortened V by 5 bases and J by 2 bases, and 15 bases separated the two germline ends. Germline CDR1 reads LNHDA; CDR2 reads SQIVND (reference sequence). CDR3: CASSVTGTFNTGELFF. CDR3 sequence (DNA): TGTGCCAGTAGTGTTACCGGGACTTTTAACACCGGGGAGCTGTTTTTT.

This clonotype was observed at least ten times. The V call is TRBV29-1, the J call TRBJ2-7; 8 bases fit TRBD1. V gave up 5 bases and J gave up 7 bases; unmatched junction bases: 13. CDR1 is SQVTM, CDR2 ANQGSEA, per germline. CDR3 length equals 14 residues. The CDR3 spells CSVSGGQGRREQYF. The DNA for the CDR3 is TGCAGCGTTTCCGGCGGACAGGGTCGTCGGGAGCAGTACTTC.

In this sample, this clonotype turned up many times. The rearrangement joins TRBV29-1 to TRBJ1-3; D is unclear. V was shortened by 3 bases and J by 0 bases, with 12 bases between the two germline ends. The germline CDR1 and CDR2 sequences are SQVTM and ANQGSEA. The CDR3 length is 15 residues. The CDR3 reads CSVDDGSSSGNTIYF. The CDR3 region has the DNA TGCAGCGTTGACGACGGGAGTTCCTCTGGAAACACCATATATTTT.

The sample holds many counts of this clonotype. The CDR3 DNA follows: TGCAGCGTTGGTTCGGTGAACACTGAAGCTTTCTTT. This encodes CSVGSVNTEAFF. V usage is TRBV29-1 and J usage is TRBJ1-1; no definite D call. CDR3 length: 12 residues. The germline V and J ends were trimmed by 4 bases and 0 bases, with 6 bases remaining between them. Germline V gene sequence: CDR1 SQVTM, CDR2 ANQGSEA.

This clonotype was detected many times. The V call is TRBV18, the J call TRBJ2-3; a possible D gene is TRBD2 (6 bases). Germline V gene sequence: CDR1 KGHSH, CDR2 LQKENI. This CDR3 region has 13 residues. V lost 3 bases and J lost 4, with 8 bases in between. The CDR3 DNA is TGTGCCAGCTCACCCGGGACTGCAGATACGCAGTATTTT. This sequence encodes CASSPGTADTQYF.

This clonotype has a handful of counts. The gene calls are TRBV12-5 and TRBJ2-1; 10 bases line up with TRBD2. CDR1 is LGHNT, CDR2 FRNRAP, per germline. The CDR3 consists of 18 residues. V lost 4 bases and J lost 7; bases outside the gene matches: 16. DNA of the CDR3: TGTGCTAGTGGTTGGGGAGGCGACGGACTAGCGGTTTTGAATGAGCAGTTCTTC. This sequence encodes CASGWGGDGLAVLNEQFF.

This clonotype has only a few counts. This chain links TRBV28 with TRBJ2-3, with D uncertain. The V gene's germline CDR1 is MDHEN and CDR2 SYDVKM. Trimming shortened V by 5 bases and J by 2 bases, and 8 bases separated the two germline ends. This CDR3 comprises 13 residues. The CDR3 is CASSLRFTDTQYF. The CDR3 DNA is TGTGCCAGCAGTCTAAGGTTCACAGATACGCAGTATTTT.

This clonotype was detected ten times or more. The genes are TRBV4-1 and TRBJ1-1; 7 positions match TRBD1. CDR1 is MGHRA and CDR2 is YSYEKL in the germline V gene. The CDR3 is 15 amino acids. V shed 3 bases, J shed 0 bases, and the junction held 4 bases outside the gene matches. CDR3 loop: CASSQTGSMNTEAFF. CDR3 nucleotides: TGCGCCAGCAGCCAGACAGGGAGCATGAACACTGAAGCTTTCTTT.